This T cell receptor beta chain was profiled in a study of radiotherapy plus CTLA-4 blockade in lung cancer. Across the whole study: For 18% of patients, objective responses occurred, and 30% to 35% had disease control. Study-level findings and limits: TCR clones of tumor origin grew in blood after radiotherapy plus ipilimumab.

TCRdb keeps only in-frame clones here, not all; method: immunoSEQ multiplex PCR. The sample yields around 42,000 clones, over 55% seen once. Worth noting for this clone: The antigen remains undetermined. At one boundary the junction diverges from the germline segment, which might be a read error.

CDR3 length equals 13 residues. Germline CDR1 reads SSHAT; CDR2 reads FNYEAQ (reference sequence). V is TRBV7-7 and J is TRBJ2-1; D possibly corresponds to TRBD2 (6 bases). The receptor was isolated from a human donor with non-small cell lung cancer who had a partial response to radiotherapy plus ipilimumab. Source: peripheral blood, taken from a patient treated with radiotherapy plus ipilimumab. DNA of the CDR3: TGTGCTAGCAGCTTGGGGGGAGCCAATGAGCAGTTCTTC. Amino acids: CASSLGGANEQFF.